The 16 T cell receptor beta chains presented below share a single source sample, sequenced in a study of identical twins. One entry per CDR3 protein, called by TCRdb with MiXCR from the 5' RACE reads. Of 430,000 or so distinct CDR3 sequences listed, about 24% are singletons. These sequences were also reported in another study, on T cells expressing NK-cell markers.

Sequencing input: CD4+ T cells sorted from blood. Receptors were obtained from a woman younger than 30 in good health.

The chain recombines TRBV6-1 with TRBJ2-3; D ambiguous. The CDR3 is made up of 12 amino acids. Germline-derived CDR1 and CDR2 are MNHNS and SASEGT. Trimming left V 4 bases short and J 6 bases short, with 8 bases between. CDR3 loop: CASSATRDTQYF. The CDR3 nucleotides read TGTGCCAGCAGTGCCACACGGGATACGCAGTATTTT.

This chain uses TRBV9 with TRBJ1-4; 7 bases fit TRBD1. V lost 0 bases and J lost 8; bases outside the gene matches: 4. The germline V gene encodes CDR1 SGDLS and CDR2 YYNGEE. CDR3 length: 14 amino acids. The CDR3 sequence is CASSVAQGSEKLFF. The CDR3 region has the DNA TGTGCCAGCAGCGTAGCACAGGGGTCCGAAAAACTGTTTTTT.

J is TRBJ2-5 and V is TRBV7-2, with D possibly TRBD2 on 6 matching bases. In germline, CDR1 is SGHTA, CDR2 FQGNSA. The CDR3 runs to 14 residues. Deletions cut 5 bases from V and 5 bases from J, with 15 bases between. DNA for the CDR3: TGTGCCAGCAGCGTATCGCGGGATGGGGAGACCCAGTACTTC. Protein product: CASSVSRDGETQYF.

This clonotype was counted between two and nine times. The V and J genes are TRBV20-1 and TRBJ2-6; the D is unclear. CDR3 length equals 14 residues. CDR1 DFQATT and CDR2 SNEGSKA come from the germline V gene (reference sequence). V lost 3 bases and J 0 bases, leaving 6 bases between the germline ends. CDR3 in amino acids: CSASDISGANVLTF. As DNA, the CDR3 is TGCAGTGCTAGCGACATCTCTGGGGCCAACGTCCTGACTTTC.

This clonotype was observed a handful of times. The gene calls are TRBV10-3 and TRBJ1-1, with D perhaps matching TRBD1 (6 bases). The V end lost 7 bases, the J end lost 1 base, and 13 bases lay between the germline ends. Per the germline V gene, CDR1 is ENHRY and CDR2 is SYGVKD. The CDR3 runs to 14 residues. The CDR3 loop reads CAIKRQEPNTEAFF. The CDR3 nucleotides read TGTGCCATCAAACGACAGGAACCGAACACTGAAGCTTTCTTT.

The chain is built from TRBV7-9 and TRBJ1-2; D is unclear. CDR1 SEHNR and CDR2 FQNEAQ come from the germline V gene (reference sequence). This CDR3 has 14 residues. Trimming took off 5 bases at V and 2 bases at J, with 12 bases between the two ends. CDR3 coding DNA: TGTGCCAGCAGCCCTCCGGTCCTCAACTATGGCTACACCTTC. It specifies CASSPPVLNYGYTF.

This clonotype was observed many times. The rearrangement uses TRBV7-9 and TRBJ2-5; D is unresolved. This CDR3 comprises 13 residues. Germline assignment: CDR1 SEHNR and CDR2 FQNEAQ (reference sequence). V gave up 3 bases and J gave up 5 bases, with 10 bases separating them. CDR3 loop: CASSFSSLETQYF. In DNA form, the CDR3 reads TGTGCCAGCAGCTTTTCCTCCTTGGAGACCCAGTACTTC.

The chain couples TRBV5-1 to TRBJ1-2, with D possibly matching TRBD1 (5 bases). This CDR3 is 15 amino acids long. CDR1 SGHRS and CDR2 YFSETQ come from the germline V gene. The V end lost 0 bases, the J end lost 1 base, and 10 bases lay between the germline ends. CDR3 sequence: CASSLEGRNNYGYTF. CDR3 nucleotide sequence: TGCGCCAGCAGCTTGGAGGGGAGGAATAACTATGGCTACACCTTC.

The chain couples TRBV20-1 to TRBJ2-7, with 9 bases identical to TRBD2. The length of the CDR3 is 19 residues. V lost 5 bases, J lost 4 bases, and 24 bases stayed unmatched. The germline CDR1 and CDR2 sequences are DFQATT and SNEGSKA (reference sequence). CDR3 residues: CSAPTRIGTSSRRGYEQYF. Written as DNA, the CDR3 is TGCAGTGCTCCTACCCGGATCGGGACTAGCTCCAGAAGGGGTTACGAGCAGTACTTC.

In its sample, this clonotype was seen a few times. This sequence joins TRBV15 and TRBJ1-1, with a tentative D call TRBD1 (5 bases). V lost 2 bases and J 0 bases, leaving 7 bases between the germline ends. The CDR3 is 14 amino acids. Germline V gene data show CDR1 as LNHNV and CDR2 as YYDKDF (reference sequence). In DNA form, the CDR3 reads TGTGCCACCAGCAGAAAGACAGTGAACACTGAAGCTTTCTTT. Translating it yields CATSRKTVNTEAFF.

The V call is TRBV11-2, the J call TRBJ2-5; no definite D call. This CDR3 contains 18 residues. V gave up 8 bases and J gave up 3 bases, with 28 bases separating them. Germline V gene data show CDR1 as SGHAT and CDR2 as FQNNGV. The CDR3 here is CASVELYRTVPSEETQYF. DNA of the CDR3: TGTGCCAGCGTTGAATTGTACCGTACAGTACCATCCGAAGAGACCCAGTACTTC.

This clonotype was recorded at least ten times. The chain joins TRBV29-1 to TRBJ2-3; D call uncertain. V lost 5 bases and J lost 3, with 6 bases in between. CDR1 is SQVTM, CDR2 ANQGSEA, per germline. This CDR3 comprises 11 residues. The CDR3 region has the DNA TGCAGCGTTCGACCAACAGATACGCAGTATTTT. Translated, it gives CSVRPTDTQYF.

The chain links TRBV5-1 to TRBJ1-2; D gene uncertain. Germline CDR1 and CDR2: SGHRS and YFSETQ. CDR3 size: 15 residues. Trimming left V 4 bases short and J 2 bases short, with 15 bases between. This CDR3 reads CASSPEGTNNYGYTF. CDR3 nucleotides: TGCGCCAGCAGCCCGGAAGGAACGAACAACTATGGCTACACCTTC.

V usage is TRBV3-1 and J usage is TRBJ2-6; TRBD1 matches at 10 bases. Germline values: CDR1 LGHDT, CDR2 YNNKEL (reference sequence). Trimming cost V 1 base and J 4 bases; bases outside gene matches: 7. This CDR3 is 18 amino acids long. CDR3 nucleotide sequence: TGTGCCAGCAGCCAAGTTAGGGACAGGGGCGCCGGGGCCAACGTCCTGACTTTC. It yields the protein CASSQVRDRGAGANVLTF.

Many counts were recorded for this clonotype. The chain carries TRBV20-1 and TRBJ2-1, with D unclear. This CDR3 has 11 amino acids. Trimming shortened V by 5 bases and J by 7 bases, and 9 bases separated the two germline ends. The germline V gene encodes CDR1 DFQATT and CDR2 SNEGSKA (reference sequence). CDR3 coding DNA: TGCAGTGCTGCGAAGAGGAATGAGCAGTTCTTC. It translates to CSAAKRNEQFF.

This clonotype has more than one count but fewer than ten. The CDR3 sequence is CSAKRGGESPLHF. In DNA, the CDR3 is TGCAGTGCAAAAAGGGGGGGCGAGTCACCCCTCCACTTT. This chain joins TRBV20-1 and TRBJ1-6; the D gene is possibly TRBD1 (6 bases). Per the germline V gene, CDR1 is DFQATT and CDR2 is SNEGSKA (reference sequence). The CDR3 length is 13 residues. V lost 6 bases to trimming and J lost 10 bases, with 16 bases between them.